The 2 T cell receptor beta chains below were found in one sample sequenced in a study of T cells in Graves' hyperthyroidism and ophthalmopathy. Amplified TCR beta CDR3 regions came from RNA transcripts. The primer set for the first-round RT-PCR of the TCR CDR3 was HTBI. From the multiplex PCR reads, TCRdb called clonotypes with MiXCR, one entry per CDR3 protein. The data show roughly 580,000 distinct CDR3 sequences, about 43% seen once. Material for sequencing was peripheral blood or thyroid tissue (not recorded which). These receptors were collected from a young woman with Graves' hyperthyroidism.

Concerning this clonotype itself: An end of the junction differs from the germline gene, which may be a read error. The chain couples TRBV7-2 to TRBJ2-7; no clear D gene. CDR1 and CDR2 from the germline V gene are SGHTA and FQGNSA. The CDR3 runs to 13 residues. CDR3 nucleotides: TGTGCCTGCAGCCAAGATCTAGGTTACGAGCAGTACTTC. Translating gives CACSQDLGYEQYF.

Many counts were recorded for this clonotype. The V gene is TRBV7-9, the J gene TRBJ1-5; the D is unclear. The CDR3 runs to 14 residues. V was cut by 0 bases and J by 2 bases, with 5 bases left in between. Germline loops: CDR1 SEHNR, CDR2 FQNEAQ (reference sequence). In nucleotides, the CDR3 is TGTGCCAGCAGCTTAGCCGGGGGCAATCAGCCCCAGCATTTT. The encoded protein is CASSLAGGNQPQHF.